The TCR beta chain under discussion was sequenced for a study of breast tumors, draining lymph nodes, adjacent tissues. Study observations and caveats: Luminal-like breast cancer showed significantly higher tumor–nontumor repertoire similarity than basal-like. The lymph node origin of tumor T cells was framed as consistent with a hypothesis, not demonstrated.

From the multiplex PCR reads, TCRdb called clonotypes with MiXCR, one entry per CDR3 protein. Of some 170,000 distinct CDR3 sequences detected, around 35% appear once; the ten largest clones hold around 4%. This clonotype was seen at least ten times. What it recognizes is unknown. The lymph nodes were axillary draining lymph nodes from breast cancer patients. The CDR3 has 13 amino acids. V shed 3 bases and J shed 1 base, with 7 bases lying between them. CDR1 and CDR2 (germline): MNHEY, SMNVEV (reference sequence). Sequencing was done on a sample of axillary lymph node tissue. The rearrangement uses TRBV27 and TRBJ2-7; D is unresolved. This clonotype originated in a female donor with breast cancer. Some clones in this sample may be carry-over from other donors' samples. The CDR3 region is CASSFGTSYEQYF. In nucleotides, the CDR3 is TGTGCCAGCAGTTTCGGAACATCCTACGAGCAGTACTTC.